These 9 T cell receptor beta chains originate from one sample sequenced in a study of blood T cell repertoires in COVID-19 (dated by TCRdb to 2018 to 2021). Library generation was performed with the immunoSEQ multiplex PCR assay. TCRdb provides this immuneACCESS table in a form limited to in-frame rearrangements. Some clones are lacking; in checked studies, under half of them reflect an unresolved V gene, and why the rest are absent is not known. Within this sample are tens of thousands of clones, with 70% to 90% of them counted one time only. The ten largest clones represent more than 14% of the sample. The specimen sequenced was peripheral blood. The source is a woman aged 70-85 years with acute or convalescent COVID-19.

CDR3 sequence: CASSLARGKAFF. CDR3 bases: TGTGCCAGCAGCTTAGCAAGAGGGAAGGCGTTCTTC. The V gene is TRBV7-9, the J gene TRBJ2-1, with D maybe TRBD2 (5 bases). There are 12 residues in the CDR3. Trimming took 0 bases from V and 15 from J, leaving 12 bases between them. CDR1 SEHNR and CDR2 FQNEAQ come from the germline V gene (reference sequence).

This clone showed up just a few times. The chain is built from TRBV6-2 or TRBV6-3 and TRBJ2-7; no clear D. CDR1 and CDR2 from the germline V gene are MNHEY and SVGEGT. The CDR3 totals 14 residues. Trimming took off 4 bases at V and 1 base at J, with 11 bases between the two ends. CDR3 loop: CASSSRLQSYEQYV. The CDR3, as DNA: TGTGCCAGCAGTTCCAGACTTCAGTCCTACGAGCAGTACGTC.

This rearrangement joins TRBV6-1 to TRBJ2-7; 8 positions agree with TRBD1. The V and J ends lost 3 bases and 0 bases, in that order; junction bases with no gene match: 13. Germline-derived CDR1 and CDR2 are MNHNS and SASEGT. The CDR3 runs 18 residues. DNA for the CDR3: TGTGCCAGCAGTGAGTCGTCAGGGGGCAGATTCAGCTCCTACGAGCAGTACGTC. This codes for CASSESSGGRFSSYEQYV.

In DNA, the CDR3 is TGTGCCAGCTCACCGACTGCTCATGAGCAGTTCTTC. Its translation: CASSPTAHEQFF. This chain joins TRBV18 and TRBJ2-1; D not resolved. Deletions cut 3 bases from V and 8 bases from J, with 8 bases between. The length of the CDR3 is 12 residues. Germline V gene sequence: CDR1 KGHSH, CDR2 LQKENI.

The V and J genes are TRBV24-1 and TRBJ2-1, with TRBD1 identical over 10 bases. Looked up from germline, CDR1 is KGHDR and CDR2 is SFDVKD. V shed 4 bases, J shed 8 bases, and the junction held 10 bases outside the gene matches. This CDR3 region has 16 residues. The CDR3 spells CATSDLPGQGKYEQFF. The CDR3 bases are TGTGCCACCAGTGACCTCCCGGGACAGGGGAAGTATGAGCAGTTCTTC.

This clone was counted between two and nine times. CDR3 bases: TGTGCCAGCAGTGAGACAGGAATAGGTGCGGAAGCTTTCTTT. Its translation: CASSETGIGAEAFF. This chain connects TRBV25-1 to TRBJ1-1; tentatively, D is TRBD1 (6 bases). The CDR3 covers 14 residues. Germline CDR1 reads MGHDK; CDR2 reads SYGVNS. Trimming removed 3 bases from V and 8 bases from J, with 16 bases in between.

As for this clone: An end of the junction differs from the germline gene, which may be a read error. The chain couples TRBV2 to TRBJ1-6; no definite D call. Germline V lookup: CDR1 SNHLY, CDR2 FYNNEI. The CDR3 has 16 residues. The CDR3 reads CASNPDRSSYNSPFHF. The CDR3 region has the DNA TGTGCCAGCAATCCTGACCGGAGCTCCTATAATTCACCCTTCCACTTT.

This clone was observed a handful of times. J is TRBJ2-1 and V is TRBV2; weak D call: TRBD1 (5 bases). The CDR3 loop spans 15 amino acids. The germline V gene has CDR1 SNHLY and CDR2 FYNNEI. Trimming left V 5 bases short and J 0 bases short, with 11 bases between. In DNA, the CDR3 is TGTGCCAGCAGTTCGACAGTCAGCTCCTACAATGAGCAGTTCTTC. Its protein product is CASSSTVSSYNEQFF.

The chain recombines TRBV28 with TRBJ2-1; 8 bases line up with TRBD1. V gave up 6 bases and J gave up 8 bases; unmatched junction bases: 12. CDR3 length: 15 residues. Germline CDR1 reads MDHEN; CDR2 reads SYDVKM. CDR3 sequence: CASRPYRTGIHEQFF. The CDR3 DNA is TGTGCCAGCAGGCCCTACCGGACAGGGATTCATGAGCAGTTCTTC.